This paragraph reports one T cell receptor beta chain. Under the authors' procedure: Amplification with reference gene primers provided the estimates of nucleated cell counts. Measured with immunoSEQ multiplex PCR; TCRdb has only the in-frame clones, and not every one. Clone size and V and J calls were adopted from that table, with D and trimming inferred from the DNA. The sample yields around 110,000 clones, approximately 82% seen once. The sample comes from a study of blood T cell repertoires in COVID-19. Germline loops: CDR1 LGHNA, CDR2 YSLEER. The CDR3 extends over 17 amino acids. Trimming stripped 0 bases from V and 0 bases from J, with 12 bases between.

Sample: peripheral blood. V and J are TRBV4-3 and TRBJ2-4; a weak D match, TRBD2 (7 bases). This clonotype was sampled from a man between 65 and 80 years old with active or convalescent COVID-19. The CDR3 region is CASSQEWEGGAKNIQYF. CDR3 sequence (DNA): TGCGCCAGCAGCCAAGAGTGGGAGGGGGGAGCCAAAAACATTCAGTACTTC.